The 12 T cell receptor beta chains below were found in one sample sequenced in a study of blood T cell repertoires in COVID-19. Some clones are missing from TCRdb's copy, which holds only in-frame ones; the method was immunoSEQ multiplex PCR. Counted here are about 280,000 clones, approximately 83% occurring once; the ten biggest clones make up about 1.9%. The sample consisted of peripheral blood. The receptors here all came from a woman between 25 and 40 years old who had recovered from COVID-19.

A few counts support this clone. The CDR3 spells CASSRTSGPDTQYF. The CDR3 DNA is TGTGCCAGCAGCCGGACTAGCGGACCAGATACGCAGTATTTT. This chain links TRBV7-9 with TRBJ2-3, with TRBD2 matching over 10 bases. J was trimmed by 4 bases and V by 5 bases; bases with no gene match: 3. Looked up from germline, CDR1 is SEHNR and CDR2 is FQNEAQ (reference sequence). The CDR3 covers 14 residues.

CDR3 residues: CASSLDRGFDEQFF. CDR3 in DNA: TGTGCCAGCAGCTTAGACAGGGGATTCGATGAGCAGTTCTTC. The chain is built from TRBV9 and TRBJ2-1; 8 bases agree with TRBD1. V trimming: 4 bases; J trimming: 8 bases; junction bases outside the gene matches: 8. This CDR3 spans 14 amino acids. The V gene's germline CDR1 is SGDLS and CDR2 YYNGEE.

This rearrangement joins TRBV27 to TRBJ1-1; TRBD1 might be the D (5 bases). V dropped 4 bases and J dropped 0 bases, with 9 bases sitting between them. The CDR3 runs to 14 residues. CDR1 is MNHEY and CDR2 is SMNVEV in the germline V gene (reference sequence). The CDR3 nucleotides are TGTGCCAGCAGTTGGGGGGGGATGAACACTGAAGCTTTCTTT. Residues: CASSWGGMNTEAFF.

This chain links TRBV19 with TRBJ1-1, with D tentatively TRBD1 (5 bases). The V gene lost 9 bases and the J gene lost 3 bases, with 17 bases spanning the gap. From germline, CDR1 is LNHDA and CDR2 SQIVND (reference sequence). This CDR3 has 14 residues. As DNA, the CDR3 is TGTGCCAGCCGTCTTTACGGGGGGGACACTGAAGCTTTCTTT. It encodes CASRLYGGDTEAFF.

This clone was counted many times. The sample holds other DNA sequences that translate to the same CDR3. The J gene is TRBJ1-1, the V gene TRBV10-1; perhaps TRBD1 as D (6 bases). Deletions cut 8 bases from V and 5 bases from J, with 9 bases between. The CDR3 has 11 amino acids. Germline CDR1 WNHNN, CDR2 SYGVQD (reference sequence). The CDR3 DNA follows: TGCGCCAGCTCCAGGGGAACTGAAGCTTTCTTT. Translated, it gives CASSRGTEAFF.

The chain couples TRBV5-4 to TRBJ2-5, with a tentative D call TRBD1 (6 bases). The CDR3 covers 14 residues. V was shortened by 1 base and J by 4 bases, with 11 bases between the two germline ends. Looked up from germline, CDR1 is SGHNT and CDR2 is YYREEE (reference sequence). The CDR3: CASSLSPGVETQYF. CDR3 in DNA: TGTGCCAGCAGCTTGTCTCCAGGGGTAGAGACCCAGTACTTC.

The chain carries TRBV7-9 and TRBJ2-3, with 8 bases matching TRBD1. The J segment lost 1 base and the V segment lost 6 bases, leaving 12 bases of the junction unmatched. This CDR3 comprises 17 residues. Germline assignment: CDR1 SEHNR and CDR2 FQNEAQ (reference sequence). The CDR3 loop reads CASRFLSGTGRTDTQYF. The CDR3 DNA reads TGTGCCAGCAGGTTCCTCTCCGGGACAGGACGCACAGATACGCAGTATTTT. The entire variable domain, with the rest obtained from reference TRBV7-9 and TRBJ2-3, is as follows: DTGVSQNPRHKITKRGQNVTFRCDPISEHNRLYWYRQTLGQGPEFLTYFQNEAQLEKSRLLSDRFSAERPKGSFSTLEIQRTEQGDSAMYLCASRFLSGTGRTDTQYFGPGTRLTVL.

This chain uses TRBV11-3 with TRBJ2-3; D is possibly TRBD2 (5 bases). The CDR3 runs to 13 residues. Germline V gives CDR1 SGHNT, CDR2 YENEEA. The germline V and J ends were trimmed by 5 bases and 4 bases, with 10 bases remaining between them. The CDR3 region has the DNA TGTGCCAGCAGCCTGACCGGGGCAGATACGCAGTATTTT. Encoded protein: CASSLTGADTQYF. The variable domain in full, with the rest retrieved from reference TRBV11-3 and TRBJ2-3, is EAGVVQSPRYKIIEKKQPVAFWCNPISGHNTLYWYLQNLGQGPELLIRYENEEAVDDSQLPKDRFSAERLKGVDSTLKIQPAELGDSAVYLCASSLTGADTQYFGPGTRLTVL.

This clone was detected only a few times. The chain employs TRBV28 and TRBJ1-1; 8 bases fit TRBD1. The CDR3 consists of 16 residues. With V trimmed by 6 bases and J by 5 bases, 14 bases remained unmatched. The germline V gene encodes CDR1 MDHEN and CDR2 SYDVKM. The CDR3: CASRPQGAQKNTEAFF. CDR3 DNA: TGTGCCAGCAGGCCCCAGGGGGCGCAGAAGAATACTGAAGCTTTCTTT.

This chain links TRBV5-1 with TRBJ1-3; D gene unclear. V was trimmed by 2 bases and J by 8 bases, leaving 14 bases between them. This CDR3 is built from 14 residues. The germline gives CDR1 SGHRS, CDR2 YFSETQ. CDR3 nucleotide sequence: TGCGCCAGCAGCTTCTTCAACGCCGGAGACACCATATATTTT. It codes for CASSFFNAGDTIYF.

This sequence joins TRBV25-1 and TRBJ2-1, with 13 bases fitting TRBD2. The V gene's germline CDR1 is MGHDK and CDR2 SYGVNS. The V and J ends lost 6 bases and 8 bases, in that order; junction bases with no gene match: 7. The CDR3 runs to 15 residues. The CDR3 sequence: CASSTSGRALDEQFF. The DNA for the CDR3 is TGTGCCAGCAGCACTAGCGGGAGGGCCCTGGATGAGCAGTTCTTC.

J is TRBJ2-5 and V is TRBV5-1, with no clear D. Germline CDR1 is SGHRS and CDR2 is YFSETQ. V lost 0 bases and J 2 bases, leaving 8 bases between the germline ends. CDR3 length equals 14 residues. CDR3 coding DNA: TGCGCCAGCAGCTTGGGGAGTAGTCAAGAGACCCAGTACTTC. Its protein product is CASSLGSSQETQYF.